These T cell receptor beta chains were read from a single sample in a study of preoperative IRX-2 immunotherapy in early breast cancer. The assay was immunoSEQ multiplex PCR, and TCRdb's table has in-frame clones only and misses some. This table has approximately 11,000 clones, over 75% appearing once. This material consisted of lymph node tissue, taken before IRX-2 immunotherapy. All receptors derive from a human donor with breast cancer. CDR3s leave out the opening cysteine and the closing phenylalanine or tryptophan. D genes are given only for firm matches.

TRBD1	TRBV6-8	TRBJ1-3	ASSRGLGQGASGNTIY
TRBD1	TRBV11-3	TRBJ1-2	ASSLQRDSYGYT
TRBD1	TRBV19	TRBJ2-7	ASSPDRGHSYEQY
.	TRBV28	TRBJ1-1	ASTGSGTGNTEAF
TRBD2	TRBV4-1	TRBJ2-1	ASSQLAGANYNEQF
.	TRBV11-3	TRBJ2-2	ASRFWTAFAGELF
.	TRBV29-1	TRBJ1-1	SVGTVGLEAF
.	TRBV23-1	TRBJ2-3	ASSRDFADTQY
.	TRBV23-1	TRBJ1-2	ASSLSFDNYGYT
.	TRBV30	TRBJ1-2	AWSVQGGYT
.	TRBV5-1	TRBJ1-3	ASSSGQPGNTIY
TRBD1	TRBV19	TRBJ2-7	ASSIQDRGHYEQY
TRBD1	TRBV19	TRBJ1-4	ASRGQVPNEKLF
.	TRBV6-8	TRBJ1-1	ASTRGNTEAF
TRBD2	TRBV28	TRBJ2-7	ASKVAGVYEQY
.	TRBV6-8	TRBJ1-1	ASNNRVTEAF
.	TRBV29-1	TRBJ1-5	SVAGALNQPQH
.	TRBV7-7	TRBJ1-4	ASSPPVSPGGLGKLF
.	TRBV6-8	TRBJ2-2	ASSYSIRAAGTGELF
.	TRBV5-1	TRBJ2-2	ASSQGRNTGELF
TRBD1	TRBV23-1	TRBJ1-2	ASSQGHSGQGNGYT
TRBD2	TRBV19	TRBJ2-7	ASSMRESPRDEQY
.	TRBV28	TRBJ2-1	ASRRRGRNEQF
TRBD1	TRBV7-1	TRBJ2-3	ASSLDGTGGDTQY
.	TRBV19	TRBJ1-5	ASSISGYRVDRNQPQH
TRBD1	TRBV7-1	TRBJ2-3	ASSPYGGQGEDTQY
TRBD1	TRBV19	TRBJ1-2	ASNGQGGRGYT
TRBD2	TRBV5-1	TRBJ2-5	ASARQAGGQETQY
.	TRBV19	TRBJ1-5	ASSIDLDNNQPQH
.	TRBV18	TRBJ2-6	ASSQNPPSTGANVLT
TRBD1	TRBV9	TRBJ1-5	ASSNTGAGGQPQH
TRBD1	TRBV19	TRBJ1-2	ASSNPRGDRIDYGYT
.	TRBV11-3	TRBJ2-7	ASSLAPGEAYEQY
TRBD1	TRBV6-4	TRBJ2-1	ASTQPGQGPNEQF
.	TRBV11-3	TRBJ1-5	ASSDDSTHNQPQH
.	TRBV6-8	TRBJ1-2	ASSPSGLYGYT
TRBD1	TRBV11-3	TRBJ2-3	ASSWTGGTDTQY
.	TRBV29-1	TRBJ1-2	SVSQTGTNYGYT
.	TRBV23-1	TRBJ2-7	ASSPIRSPSYEQY
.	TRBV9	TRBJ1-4	ASSLMWSATNEKLF
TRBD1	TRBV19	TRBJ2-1	ASRDRATHEQF
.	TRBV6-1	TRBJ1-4	ASSEGRRFYNEKLF
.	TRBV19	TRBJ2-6	ASSIDGGGAGANVLT
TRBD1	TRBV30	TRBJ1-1	AWSRQGGSEAF
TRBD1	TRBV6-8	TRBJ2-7	ASSRTGDRHEQY
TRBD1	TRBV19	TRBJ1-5	ASSYTRDRSYQPQH
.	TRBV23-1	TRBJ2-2	ASSQDTSWNTGELF
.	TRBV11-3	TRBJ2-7	ASSSQGRGREQY
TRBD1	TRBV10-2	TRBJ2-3	ASSPTGGNTQY
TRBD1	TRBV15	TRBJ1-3	ATHKPGQGNTIY
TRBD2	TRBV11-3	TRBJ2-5	ASSLGGTSEETQY
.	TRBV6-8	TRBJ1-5	ASSVYGKGNQPQH
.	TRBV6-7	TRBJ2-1	AISEGEGRYNEQF
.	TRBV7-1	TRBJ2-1	ASSLSGSGEQF
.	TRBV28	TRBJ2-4	ASSLWGAKNIQY